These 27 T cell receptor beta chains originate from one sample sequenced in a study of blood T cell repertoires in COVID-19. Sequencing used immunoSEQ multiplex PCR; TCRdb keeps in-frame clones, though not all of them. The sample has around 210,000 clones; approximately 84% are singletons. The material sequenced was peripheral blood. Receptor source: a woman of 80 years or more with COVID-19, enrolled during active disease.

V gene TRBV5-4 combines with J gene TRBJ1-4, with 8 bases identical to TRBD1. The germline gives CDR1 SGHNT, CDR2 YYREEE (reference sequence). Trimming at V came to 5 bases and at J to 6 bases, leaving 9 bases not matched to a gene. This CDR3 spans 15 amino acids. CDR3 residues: CASSFTDRGDEKLFF. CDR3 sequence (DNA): TGTGCCAGCAGTTTTACAGACAGGGGCGATGAAAAACTGTTTTTT.

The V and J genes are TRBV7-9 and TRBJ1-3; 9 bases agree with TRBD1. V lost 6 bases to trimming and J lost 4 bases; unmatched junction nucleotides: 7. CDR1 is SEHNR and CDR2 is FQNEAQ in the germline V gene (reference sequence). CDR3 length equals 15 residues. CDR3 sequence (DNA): TGTGCCAGCAGACGGGACAGGGCAGGGGGAAACACCATATATTTT. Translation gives CASRRDRAGGNTIYF. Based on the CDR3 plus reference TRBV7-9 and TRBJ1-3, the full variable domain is DTGVSQNPRHKITKRGQNVTFRCDPISEHNRLYWYRQTLGQGPEFLTYFQNEAQLEKSRLLSDRFSAERPKGSFSTLEIQRTEQGDSAMYLCASRRDRAGGNTIYFGEGSWLTVV.

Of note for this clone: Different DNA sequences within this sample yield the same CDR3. CDR3 in DNA: TGTGCCAGCAGTTCTTACACTGAAGCTTTCTTT. Amino acid sequence: CASSSYTEAFF. This chain joins TRBV28 and TRBJ1-1, with D unresolved. The length of the CDR3 is 11 residues. V was trimmed by 4 bases and J by 3 bases, leaving 3 bases between them. The germline CDR1 and CDR2 sequences are MDHEN and SYDVKM.

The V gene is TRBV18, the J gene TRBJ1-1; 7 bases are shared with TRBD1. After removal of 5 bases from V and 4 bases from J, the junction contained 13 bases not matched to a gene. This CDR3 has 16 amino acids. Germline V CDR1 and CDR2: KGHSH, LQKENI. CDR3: CASSEGQPLVATEAFF. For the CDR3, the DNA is TGTGCCAGCTCAGAGGGACAGCCCCTCGTTGCCACTGAAGCTTTCTTT.

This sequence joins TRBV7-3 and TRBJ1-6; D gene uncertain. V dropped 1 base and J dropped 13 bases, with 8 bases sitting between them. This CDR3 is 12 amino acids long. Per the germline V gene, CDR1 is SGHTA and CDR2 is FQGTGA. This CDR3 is CASSLSGGPLHF. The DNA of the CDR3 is TGTGCCAGCAGCTTAAGTGGAGGCCCCCTCCACTTT.

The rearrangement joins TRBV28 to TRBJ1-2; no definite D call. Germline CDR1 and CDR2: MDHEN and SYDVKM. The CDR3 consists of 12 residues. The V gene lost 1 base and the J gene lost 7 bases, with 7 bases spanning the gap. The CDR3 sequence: CASSLSQRGYTF. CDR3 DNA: TGTGCCAGCAGTTTATCCCAGCGTGGCTACACCTTC.

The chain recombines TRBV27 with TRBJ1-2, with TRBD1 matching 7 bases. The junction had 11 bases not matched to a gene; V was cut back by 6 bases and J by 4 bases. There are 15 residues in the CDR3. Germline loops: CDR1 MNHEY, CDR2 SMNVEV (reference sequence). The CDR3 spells CASSQDRARSYGYTF. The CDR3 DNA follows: TGTGCCAGCAGCCAAGACAGGGCACGGAGCTATGGCTACACCTTC.

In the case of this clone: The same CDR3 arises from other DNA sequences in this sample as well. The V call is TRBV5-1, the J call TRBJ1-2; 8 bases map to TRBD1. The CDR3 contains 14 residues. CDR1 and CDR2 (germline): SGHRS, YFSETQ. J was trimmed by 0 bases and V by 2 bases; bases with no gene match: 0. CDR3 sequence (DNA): TGCGCCAGCAGCTTACAGGGGGCTAACTATGGCTACACCTTC. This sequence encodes CASSLQGANYGYTF.

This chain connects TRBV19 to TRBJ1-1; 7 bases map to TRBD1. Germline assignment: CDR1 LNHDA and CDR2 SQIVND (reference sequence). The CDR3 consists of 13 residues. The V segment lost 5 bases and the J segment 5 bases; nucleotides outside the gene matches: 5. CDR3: CASSVQGTTEAFF. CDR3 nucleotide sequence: TGTGCCAGTAGTGTACAGGGGACTACTGAAGCTTTCTTT.

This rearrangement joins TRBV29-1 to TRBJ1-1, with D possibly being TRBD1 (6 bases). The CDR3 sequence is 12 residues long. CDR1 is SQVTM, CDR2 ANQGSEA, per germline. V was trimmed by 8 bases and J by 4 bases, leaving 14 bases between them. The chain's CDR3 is CSIKTGSTEAFF. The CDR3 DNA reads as TGCAGCATTAAAACAGGGTCCACTGAAGCTTTCTTT.

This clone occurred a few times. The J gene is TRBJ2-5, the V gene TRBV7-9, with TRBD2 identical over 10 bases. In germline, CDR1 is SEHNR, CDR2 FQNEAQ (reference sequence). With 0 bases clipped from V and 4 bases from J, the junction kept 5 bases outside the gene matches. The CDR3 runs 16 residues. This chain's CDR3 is CASSLAGLARRETQYF. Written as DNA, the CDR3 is TGTGCCAGCAGCTTAGCGGGACTAGCGAGAAGAGAGACCCAGTACTTC.

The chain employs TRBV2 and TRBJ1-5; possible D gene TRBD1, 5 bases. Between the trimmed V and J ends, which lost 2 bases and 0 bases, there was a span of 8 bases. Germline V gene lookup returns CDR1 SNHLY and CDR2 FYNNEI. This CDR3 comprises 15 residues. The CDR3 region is CASSEWGDSNQPQHF. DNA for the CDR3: TGTGCCAGCAGTGAATGGGGGGATAGCAATCAGCCCCAGCATTTT.

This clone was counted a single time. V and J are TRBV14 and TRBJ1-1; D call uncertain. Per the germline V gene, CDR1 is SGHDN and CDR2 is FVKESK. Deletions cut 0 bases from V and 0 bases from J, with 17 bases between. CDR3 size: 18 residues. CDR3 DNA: TGTGCCAGCAGCCAAGAGTTGGGCGGGCCTTTTTTGAACACTGAAGCTTTCTTT. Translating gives CASSQELGGPFLNTEAFF.

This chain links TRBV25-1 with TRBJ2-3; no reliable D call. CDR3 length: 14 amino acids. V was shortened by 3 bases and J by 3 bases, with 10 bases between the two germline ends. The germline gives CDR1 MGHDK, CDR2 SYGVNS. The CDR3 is CASSDPVGTDTQYF. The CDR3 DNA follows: TGTGCCAGCAGTGACCCTGTCGGGACAGATACGCAGTATTTT.

The CDR3 DNA sequence: TGTGCCAGCAACACAGGGGGCGTCGGCTATGGCTACACCTTC. This translates into CASNTGGVGYGYTF. The chain has TRBV6-5 and TRBJ1-2; TRBD1 aligns across 9 bases. The CDR3 is made up of 14 amino acids. Germline V CDR1 and CDR2: MNHEY, SVGAGI. Trimming at V came to 7 bases and at J to 4 bases, leaving 7 bases not matched to a gene.

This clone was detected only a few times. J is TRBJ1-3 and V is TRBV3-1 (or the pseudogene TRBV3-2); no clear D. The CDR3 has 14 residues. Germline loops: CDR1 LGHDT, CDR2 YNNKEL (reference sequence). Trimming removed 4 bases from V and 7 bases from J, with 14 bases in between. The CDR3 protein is CASSPEGRPNTIYF. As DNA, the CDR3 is TGTGCCAGCAGCCCCGAGGGCCGCCCGAACACCATATATTTT.

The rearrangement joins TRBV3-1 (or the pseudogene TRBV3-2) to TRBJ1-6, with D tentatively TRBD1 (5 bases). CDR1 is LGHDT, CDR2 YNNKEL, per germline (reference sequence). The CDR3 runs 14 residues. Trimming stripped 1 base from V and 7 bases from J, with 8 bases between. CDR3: CASSQGTRNSPLHF. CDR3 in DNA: TGTGCCAGCAGCCAAGGGACACGGAATTCACCCCTCCACTTT.

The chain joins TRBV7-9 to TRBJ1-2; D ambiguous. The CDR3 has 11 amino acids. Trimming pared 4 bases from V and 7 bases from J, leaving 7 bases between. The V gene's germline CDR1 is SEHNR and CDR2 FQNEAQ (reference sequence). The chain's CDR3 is CASSSPLGYTF. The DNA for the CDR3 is TGTGCCAGCAGCTCCCCACTTGGCTACACCTTC.

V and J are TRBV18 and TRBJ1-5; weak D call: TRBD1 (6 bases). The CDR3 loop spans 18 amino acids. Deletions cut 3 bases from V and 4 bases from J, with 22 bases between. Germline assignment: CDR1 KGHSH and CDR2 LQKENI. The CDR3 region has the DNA TGTGCCAGCTCACCCTCCGTATTGATGGACAGCGAAAATCAGCCCCAGCATTTT. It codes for CASSPSVLMDSENQPQHF. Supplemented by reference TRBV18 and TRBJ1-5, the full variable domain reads NAGVMQNPRHLVRRRGQEARLRCSPMKGHSHVYWYRQLPEEGLKFMVYLQKENIIDESGMPKERFSAEFPKEGPSILRIQQVVRGDSAAYFCASSPSVLMDSENQPQHFGDGTRLSIL.

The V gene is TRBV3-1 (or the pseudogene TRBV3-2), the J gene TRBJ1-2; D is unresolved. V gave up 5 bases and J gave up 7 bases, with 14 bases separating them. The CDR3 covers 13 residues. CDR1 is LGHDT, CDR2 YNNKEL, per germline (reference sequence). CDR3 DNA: TGTGCCAGCAGCGATAGAACCGGGGTTGGCTACACCTTC. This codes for CASSDRTGVGYTF.

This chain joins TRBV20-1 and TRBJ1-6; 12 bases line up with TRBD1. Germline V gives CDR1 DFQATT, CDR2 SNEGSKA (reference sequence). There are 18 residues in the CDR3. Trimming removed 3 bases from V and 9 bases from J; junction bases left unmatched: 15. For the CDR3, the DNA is TGCAGTGCTAGTCCCGGCGGGACAGGGGGCTCTTTTGGTTCACCCCTCCACTTT. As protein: CSASPGGTGGSFGSPLHF.

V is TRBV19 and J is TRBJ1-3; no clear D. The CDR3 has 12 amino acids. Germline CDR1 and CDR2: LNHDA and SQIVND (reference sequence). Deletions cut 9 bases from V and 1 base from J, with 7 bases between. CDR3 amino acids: CASGWSGNTIYF. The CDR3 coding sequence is TGTGCCAGCGGGTGGTCTGGAAACACCATATATTTT.

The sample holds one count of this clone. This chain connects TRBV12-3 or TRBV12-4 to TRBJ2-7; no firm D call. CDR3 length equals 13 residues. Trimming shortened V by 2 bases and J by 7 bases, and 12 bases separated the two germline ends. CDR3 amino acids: CASSLHGTIEQYF. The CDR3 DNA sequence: TGTGCCAGCAGTTTACATGGAACTATAGAGCAGTACTTC.

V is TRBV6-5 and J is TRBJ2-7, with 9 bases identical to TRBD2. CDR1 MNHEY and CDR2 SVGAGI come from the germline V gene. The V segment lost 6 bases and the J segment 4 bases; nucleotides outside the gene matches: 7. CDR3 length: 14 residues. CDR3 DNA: TGTGCCAGCAGAAGTAGCGGGAGCTCATACGAGCAGTACTTC. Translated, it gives CASRSSGSSYEQYF.

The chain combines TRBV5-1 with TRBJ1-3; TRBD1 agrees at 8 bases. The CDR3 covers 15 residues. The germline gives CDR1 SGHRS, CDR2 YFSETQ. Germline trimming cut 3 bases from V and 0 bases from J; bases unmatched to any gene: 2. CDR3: CASSSGTGSGNTIYF. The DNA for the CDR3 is TGCGCCAGCAGCTCCGGGACAGGCTCTGGAAACACCATATATTTT. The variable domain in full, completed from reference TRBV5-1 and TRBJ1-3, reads KAGVTQTPRYLIKTRGQQVTLSCSPISGHRSVSWYQQTPGQGLQFLFEYFSETQRNKGNFPGRFSGRQFSNSRSEMNVSTLELGDSALYLCASSSGTGSGNTIYFGEGSWLTVV.

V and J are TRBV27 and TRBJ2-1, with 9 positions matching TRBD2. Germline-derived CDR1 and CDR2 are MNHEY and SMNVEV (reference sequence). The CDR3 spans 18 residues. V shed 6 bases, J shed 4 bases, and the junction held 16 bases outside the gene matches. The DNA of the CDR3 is TGTGCCAGCAGCCAGACGAGGGGACGGACTAGCGCATACAATGAGCAGTTCTTC. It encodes CASSQTRGRTSAYNEQFF.

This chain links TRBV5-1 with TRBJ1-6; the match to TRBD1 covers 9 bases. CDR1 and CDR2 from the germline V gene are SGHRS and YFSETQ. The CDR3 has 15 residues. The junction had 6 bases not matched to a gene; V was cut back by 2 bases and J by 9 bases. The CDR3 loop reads CASSLTGTGLSPLHF. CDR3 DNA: TGCGCCAGCAGCTTAACCGGGACAGGGCTTTCACCCCTCCACTTT. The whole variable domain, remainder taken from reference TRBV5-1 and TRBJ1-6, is KAGVTQTPRYLIKTRGQQVTLSCSPISGHRSVSWYQQTPGQGLQFLFEYFSETQRNKGNFPGRFSGRQFSNSRSEMNVSTLELGDSALYLCASSLTGTGLSPLHFGNGTRLTVT.